The 26 T cell receptor beta chains presented below share a single source sample, sequenced in a study of T cells in Graves' hyperthyroidism and ophthalmopathy. RNA transcripts provided the source from which TCR beta CDR3 regions were amplified. The TCR CDR3 was amplified in a first-round RT-PCR using the HTBI primer set. TCRdb called the multiplex PCR reads again in MiXCR, with one record for every CDR3 protein. The top ten hold approximately 13% of the sample, which has about 600,000 distinct CDR3 sequences, about 15% seen once. Sequenced sample: blood. All receptors derive from a woman aged 45-59 years with Graves' ophthalmopathy.

V is TRBV9 and J is TRBJ1-4, with D unresolved. CDR1 is SGDLS and CDR2 is YYNGEE in the germline V gene. This CDR3 contains 14 residues. Trimming left V 0 bases short and J 8 bases short, with 11 bases between. This CDR3 reads CASSVDGYREKLFF. The CDR3 DNA is TGTGCCAGCAGCGTAGACGGGTATCGGGAAAAACTGTTTTTT.

This clonotype came up many times. The chain combines TRBV12-3 or TRBV12-4 with TRBJ2-5, with 7 bases identical to TRBD1. The CDR3 extends over 16 amino acids. The V segment lost 7 bases and the J segment 1 base; nucleotides outside the gene matches: 12. The CDR3 loop is CASTKRQGRIQETQYF. The CDR3 nucleotides are TGTGCCAGCACCAAGAGACAGGGAAGGATCCAAGAGACCCAGTACTTC.

This clonotype was observed many times. The chain has TRBV13 and TRBJ2-7; no firm D call. Per germline, CDR1 PRHDT and CDR2 FYEKMQ (reference sequence). This CDR3 region has 12 residues. V gave up 5 bases and J gave up 6 bases, with 11 bases separating them. The CDR3 DNA reads TGTGCCAGCAGCCCCGCGACGGGCGAGCAGTACTTC. The encoded protein is CASSPATGEQYF.

V gene TRBV3-1 combines with J gene TRBJ2-3; D call uncertain. CDR1 LGHDT and CDR2 YNNKEL come from the germline V gene (reference sequence). This CDR3 contains 15 residues. V lost 5 bases and J 0 bases, leaving 12 bases between the germline ends. The CDR3 DNA follows: TGTGCCAGCAGCTTGGTCTGGGGTAGCACAGATACGCAGTATTTT. The encoded protein is CASSLVWGSTDTQYF.

This clonotype was observed at least ten times. The V call is TRBV5-1, the J call TRBJ1-2; 7 bases fit TRBD1. Germline CDR1 and CDR2: SGHRS and YFSETQ. The length of the CDR3 is 16 residues. Losses at the gene ends were 1 base for V and 0 bases for J; bases not matched to a gene: 6. CDR3 protein: CASSLSWDSSNYGYTF. DNA of the CDR3: TGCGCCAGCAGCTTGAGTTGGGACAGCTCTAACTATGGCTACACCTTC.

The gene calls are TRBV20-1 and TRBJ2-3, with 11 bases matching TRBD2. CDR3 size: 16 residues. CDR1 is DFQATT and CDR2 is SNEGSKA in the germline V gene (reference sequence). The V and J ends lost 4 bases and 4 bases, in that order; junction bases with no gene match: 10. Written as DNA, the CDR3 is TGCAGTGCTAATAGCGGGAGGGCCGGGCTACCAGATACGCAGTATTTT. It is translated as CSANSGRAGLPDTQYF.

This clonotype was detected only a few times. The rearrangement links TRBV5-1 to TRBJ1-3, with TRBD1 as a possible D gene (5 bases). V shed 2 bases and J shed 2 bases, with 14 bases lying between them. CDR1 SGHRS and CDR2 YFSETQ come from the germline V gene. The CDR3 loop spans 16 amino acids. The DNA for the CDR3 is TGCGCCAGCAGCTTCACTGGGGAAGGGGCTGGAAACACCATATATTTT. Protein: CASSFTGEGAGNTIYF.

CDR3 residues: CASSLARGPYEQYF. DNA of the CDR3: TGTGCCAGCAGCTTGGCCAGGGGACCCTACGAGCAGTACTTC. The chain links TRBV5-6 to TRBJ2-7; possibly TRBD1 for D (6 bases). This CDR3 comprises 14 residues. V was pared by 0 bases and J by 2 bases, with 9 bases between. Germline CDR1 is SGHDT and CDR2 is YYEEEE.

This clonotype was seen a few times. The rearrangement joins TRBV7-6 to TRBJ1-5; 8 nucleotides align to TRBD1. The CDR3 is 15 amino acids. Unmatched junction bases numbered 6, after V lost 1 base and J lost 7 bases. Germline V gene data show CDR1 as SGHVS and CDR2 as FNYEAQ. The CDR3 DNA reads as TGTGCCAGCAGCTTAGGGACAGGGTCGTTACAGCCCCAGCATTTT. Protein sequence: CASSLGTGSLQPQHF.

This clonotype has at least ten counts. The V call is TRBV6-1, the J call TRBJ1-1; D is ambiguous. Trimming removed 2 bases at V and 4 bases at J, with 11 bases between. Germline V gene data show CDR1 as MNHNS and CDR2 as SASEGT. This CDR3 is built from 14 residues. The CDR3 here is CASSETLRSTEAFF. The CDR3 DNA follows: TGTGCCAGCAGTGAAACCCTTCGATCCACTGAAGCTTTCTTT.

The chain carries TRBV7-9 and TRBJ2-6; the D gene is possibly TRBD2 (5 bases). Germline assignment: CDR1 SEHNR and CDR2 FQNEAQ (reference sequence). Trimming pared 5 bases from V and 0 bases from J, leaving 26 bases between. The CDR3 spans 21 residues. CDR3 loop: CASSTLEIRRSGTSGANVLTF. CDR3 sequence (DNA): TGTGCCAGCAGCACACTAGAAATTAGGCGGAGCGGTACCTCTGGGGCCAACGTCCTGACTTTC.

Many counts were recorded for this clonotype. The CDR3 loop is CASSVENTEAFF. DNA for the CDR3: TGTGCCAGCAGTGTCGAGAACACTGAAGCTTTCTTT. This rearrangement joins TRBV6-1 to TRBJ1-1; no clear D. The V and J ends lost 4 bases and 1 base respectively, with 4 bases between them. This CDR3 region has 12 residues. CDR1 and CDR2 from the germline V gene are MNHNS and SASEGT.

The chain has TRBV2 and TRBJ2-2, with TRBD2 matching over 13 bases. The CDR3 spans 15 residues. The V gene end was trimmed by 8 bases and the J gene end by 5 bases; junction bases not matched to a gene: 5. The V gene's germline CDR1 is SNHLY and CDR2 FYNNEI. The CDR3 region is CASSEGLAGTGELFF. In nucleotides, the CDR3 is TGTGCCAGCTCGGAGGGACTAGCGGGGACCGGGGAGCTGTTTTTT.

V usage is TRBV19 and J usage is TRBJ2-1, with 16 nucleotides matching TRBD2. The germline V gene encodes CDR1 LNHDA and CDR2 SQIVND (reference sequence). This CDR3 contains 14 residues. Trimming took 6 bases from V and 9 from J; bases not matched to a gene: 2. The CDR3 is CASRGLAGGIEQFF. The CDR3 nucleotides read TGTGCCAGTAGGGGACTAGCGGGAGGGATTGAGCAGTTCTTC.

This clonotype was observed a few times. The rearrangement joins TRBV10-3 to TRBJ2-7; D may correspond to TRBD1 or TRBD2 (6 bases each). V was cut by 8 bases and J by 3 bases, with 14 bases left in between. The CDR3 contains 13 residues. Germline-derived CDR1 and CDR2 are ENHRY and SYGVKD. Written as DNA, the CDR3 is TGTGCCATCGGTCGCCGGGGGCTCTACGAGCAGTACTTC. It codes for CAIGRRGLYEQYF.

This clonotype was counted at least ten times. The rearrangement joins TRBV5-1 to TRBJ2-7; a possible D gene is TRBD2 (6 bases). The CDR3 length is 16 residues. Trimming cost V 4 bases and J 5 bases, with 22 bases left between them. The germline CDR1 and CDR2 sequences are SGHRS and YFSETQ. CDR3 nucleotides: TGCGCCAGCAGCCGTGGGGACTGGGGAAGGGAGGACGAGCAGTACTTC. Its translation: CASSRGDWGREDEQYF.

There are many counts of this clonotype. The DNA of the CDR3 is TGTGCCAGCAGTTACTCGAGCTACAATGAGCAGTTCTTC. Its translation: CASSYSSYNEQFF. The chain recombines TRBV6-2 or TRBV6-3 with TRBJ2-1; D call uncertain. CDR1 and CDR2 (germline): MNHEY, SVGEGT. The germline V and J ends were trimmed by 0 bases and 3 bases, with 3 bases remaining between them. This CDR3 region has 13 residues.

This clonotype was detected many times. This chain connects TRBV7-9 to TRBJ2-5; unclear D gene. The ends were cut back, 0 bases at V and 3 bases at J, with 8 bases in the middle. This CDR3 has 14 amino acids. Looked up from germline, CDR1 is SEHNR and CDR2 is FQNEAQ (reference sequence). The chain's CDR3 is CASSLAAVKETQYF. The CDR3 DNA sequence: TGTGCCAGCAGCTTAGCGGCTGTCAAAGAGACCCAGTACTTC.

This clonotype was seen ten or more times. The chain uses TRBV5-1 and TRBJ2-1; TRBD2 matches at 7 bases. This CDR3 has 16 amino acids. CDR1 is SGHRS and CDR2 is YFSETQ in the germline V gene. V was clipped by 7 bases and J by 6 bases; unmatched bases: 16. Here the CDR3 DNA reads TGCGCCAGCGCCCCGGACGGCGGGAGTATTCTCAATGAGCAGTTCTTC. This encodes CASAPDGGSILNEQFF.

Notes on this clonotype: A read error is possible here, since a much larger clone lies one base away. The V and J genes are TRBV7-2 and TRBJ2-7; D gene uncertain. The J call may be faulty, since TRBJ2-1 better matches the DNA end. Germline V lookup: CDR1 SGHTA, CDR2 FQGNSA. The CDR3 is made up of 15 amino acids. DNA of the CDR3: TGTGCCAGCAGCCCCCCCCACAACGAGATCTACGAGCAGTTCTTC. Residues: CASSPPHNEIYEQFF.

This clonotype turned up a few times. This chain uses TRBV9 with TRBJ2-1; 7 positions match TRBD2. The V and J ends lost 0 bases and 5 bases, in that order; junction bases with no gene match: 5. CDR1 is SGDLS and CDR2 is YYNGEE in the germline V gene. The CDR3 extends over 15 amino acids. This CDR3 reads CASSVEWEGHNEQFF. The CDR3 bases are TGTGCCAGCAGCGTAGAGTGGGAGGGCCACAATGAGCAGTTCTTC.

There are many counts of this clonotype. The rearrangement joins TRBV2 to TRBJ2-1, with 8 bases matching TRBD2. The J segment lost 3 bases and the V segment lost 6 bases, leaving 7 bases of the junction unmatched. CDR1 is SNHLY and CDR2 is FYNNEI in the germline V gene. This CDR3 region has 15 residues. The CDR3 DNA is TGTGCCAGCAGAGGAGCGGGAGCGGGCTACAATGAGCAGTTCTTC. Translating it yields CASRGAGAGYNEQFF.

For this clonotype: The final CDR3 position lacks the conserved phenylalanine or tryptophan, pointing to a likely read error. The chain links TRBV7-2 to TRBJ2-1, with D perhaps TRBD1 (6 bases). Trimming pared 5 bases from V and 6 bases from J, leaving 11 bases between. This CDR3 has 13 residues. The germline CDR1 and CDR2 sequences are SGHTA and FQGNSA. The CDR3, as DNA: TGTGCCAGCAGCCCGGACAGATCCAATGAGCAGTTCTAC. It specifies CASSPDRSNEQFY.

There are many counts of this clonotype. The gene calls are TRBV7-2 and TRBJ2-1, with D possibly matching TRBD1 (6 bases). The CDR3 consists of 18 residues. Germline V gives CDR1 SGHTA, CDR2 FQGNSA. Trimming left V 1 base short and J 3 bases short, with 19 bases between. DNA for the CDR3: TGTGCCAGCAGCTTAGGCAGGACAGCCCAAATAGTCTACAATGAGCAGTTCTTC. As protein: CASSLGRTAQIVYNEQFF.

This clonotype was recorded many times. The V gene is TRBV6-5, the J gene TRBJ2-5, with no clear D. The V and J ends lost 0 bases and 1 base respectively, with 12 bases between them. CDR3 length: 16 amino acids. Germline V gene lookup returns CDR1 MNHEY and CDR2 SVGAGI. The CDR3 DNA is TGTGCCAGCAGTTACTCACTCGGGTTTTCCCAAGAGACCCAGTACTTC. Translating gives CASSYSLGFSQETQYF.

Ten or more counts support this clonotype. The chain has TRBV11-3 and TRBJ2-3; D is ambiguous. Germline CDR1 and CDR2: SGHNT and YENEEA. The V end lost 2 bases, the J end lost 6 bases, and 12 bases lay between the germline ends. The CDR3 has 14 amino acids. CDR3 sequence reads: CASSLSPGADTQYF. CDR3 DNA: TGTGCCAGCAGCTTATCCCCCGGAGCGGATACGCAGTATTTT.